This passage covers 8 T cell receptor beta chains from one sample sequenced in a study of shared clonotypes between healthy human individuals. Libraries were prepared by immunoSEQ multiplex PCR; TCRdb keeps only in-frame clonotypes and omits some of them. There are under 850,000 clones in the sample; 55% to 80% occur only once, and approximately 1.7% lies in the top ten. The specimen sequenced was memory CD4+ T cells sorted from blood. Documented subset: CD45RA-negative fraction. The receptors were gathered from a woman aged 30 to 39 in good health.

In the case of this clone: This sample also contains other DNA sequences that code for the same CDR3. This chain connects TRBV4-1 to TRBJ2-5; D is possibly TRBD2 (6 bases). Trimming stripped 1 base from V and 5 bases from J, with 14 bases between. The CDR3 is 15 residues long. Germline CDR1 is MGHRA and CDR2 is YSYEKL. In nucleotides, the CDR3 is TGCGCCAGCAGCCAAGGTCCTGGCGGGATCGAGACCCAGTACTTC. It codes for CASSQGPGGIETQYF.

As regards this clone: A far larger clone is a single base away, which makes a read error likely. The CDR3 loop reads CASSSGLNNEQFF. Here the CDR3 DNA reads TGTGCCAGCAGCTCGGGACTGAACAATGAGCAGTTCTTC. The gene calls are TRBV5-4 and TRBJ2-1; the D gene is possibly TRBD2 (6 bases). Trimming removed 3 bases at V and 5 bases at J, with 9 bases between. The CDR3 loop spans 13 amino acids. CDR1 and CDR2 from the germline V gene are SGHNT and YYREEE (reference sequence).

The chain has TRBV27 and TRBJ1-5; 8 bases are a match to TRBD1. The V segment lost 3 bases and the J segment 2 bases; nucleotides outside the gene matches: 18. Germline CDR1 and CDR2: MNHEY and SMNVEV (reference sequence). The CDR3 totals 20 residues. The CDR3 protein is CASSLKRSLGGQGGNQPQHF. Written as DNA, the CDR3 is TGTGCCAGCAGTTTGAAGAGGTCGCTCGGAGGACAGGGCGGCAATCAGCCCCAGCATTTT.

CDR3: CASSQTSKVRDTQYF. Here the CDR3 DNA reads TGTGCCAGTAGTCAGACTAGCAAGGTGCGGGATACGCAGTATTTT. V usage is TRBV19 and J usage is TRBJ2-3; 7 bases are shared with TRBD2. CDR3 length: 15 residues. Trimming removed 5 bases from V and 6 bases from J; junction bases left unmatched: 11. Germline CDR1 and CDR2: LNHDA and SQIVND (reference sequence).

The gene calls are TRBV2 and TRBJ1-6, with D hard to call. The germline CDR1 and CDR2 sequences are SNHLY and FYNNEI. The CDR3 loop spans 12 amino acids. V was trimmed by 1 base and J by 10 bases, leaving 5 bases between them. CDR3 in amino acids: CASSEGVSPLHF. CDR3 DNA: TGTGCCAGCAGTGAAGGTGTATCACCCCTCCACTTT.

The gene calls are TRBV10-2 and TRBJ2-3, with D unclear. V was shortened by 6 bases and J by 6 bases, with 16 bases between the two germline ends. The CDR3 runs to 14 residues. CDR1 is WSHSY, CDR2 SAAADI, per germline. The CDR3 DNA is TGCGCCAGCAGGGATAGAGGATCGCATGATACGCAGTATTTT. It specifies CASRDRGSHDTQYF.

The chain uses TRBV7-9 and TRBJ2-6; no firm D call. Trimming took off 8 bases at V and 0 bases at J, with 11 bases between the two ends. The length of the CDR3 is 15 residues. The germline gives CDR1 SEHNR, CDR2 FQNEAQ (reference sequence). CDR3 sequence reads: CASLSESSGANVLTF. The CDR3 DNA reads TGTGCCAGCTTATCCGAGAGCTCTGGGGCCAACGTCCTGACTTTC.

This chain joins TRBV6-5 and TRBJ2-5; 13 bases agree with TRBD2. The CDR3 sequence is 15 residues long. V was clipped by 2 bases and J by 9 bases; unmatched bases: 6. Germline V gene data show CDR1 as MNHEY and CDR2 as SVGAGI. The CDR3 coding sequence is TGTGCCAGCAGTTACGAACCTACTAGCGGGAGGGCCCAGTACTTC. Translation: CASSYEPTSGRAQYF.